Below are 32 T cell receptor beta chains sequenced from a single sample in a study of shared clonotypes between healthy human individuals. TCRdb keeps only in-frame clones here, not all; method: immunoSEQ multiplex PCR. The data contain approximately 2.4 million clones, almost 96% of them singletons. Sequenced: naive CD4+ T cells sorted from blood. Subset in this sample: CD45RA+ positively selected. These receptor sequences come from a man younger than 35 in good health.

This clone has only one observation. V is TRBV5-1 and J is TRBJ2-1, with a possible D match to TRBD1 (6 bases). This CDR3 is built from 14 residues. CDR1 and CDR2 (germline): SGHRS, YFSETQ. V was trimmed by 7 bases and J by 0 bases, leaving 11 bases between them. The CDR3 loop reads CASETGVSYNEQFF. CDR3 nucleotides: TGCGCCAGCGAGACAGGTGTCTCCTACAATGAGCAGTTCTTC. The whole variable domain, filled in from reference TRBV5-1 and TRBJ2-1, reads KAGVTQTPRYLIKTRGQQVTLSCSPISGHRSVSWYQQTPGQGLQFLFEYFSETQRNKGNFPGRFSGRQFSNSRSEMNVSTLELGDSALYLCASETGVSYNEQFFGPGTRLTVL.

The chain couples TRBV6-5 to TRBJ2-7; D is uncertain. CDR3 length: 13 residues. The V end was cut by 7 bases, the J end by 7 bases, with 17 bases between. Per the germline V gene, CDR1 is MNHEY and CDR2 is SVGAGI. The CDR3 protein is CASISPGTSEQYF. The CDR3 nucleotides are TGTGCCAGCATATCCCCAGGTACCTCGGAGCAGTACTTC.

V usage is TRBV25-1 and J usage is TRBJ1-4; D unresolved. The CDR3 covers 11 residues. Germline CDR1 is MGHDK and CDR2 is SYGVNS. V was pared by 8 bases and J by 5 bases, with 6 bases between. CDR3 DNA: TGTGCCAGCCTAGGGAATGAAAAACTGTTTTTT. Its translation: CASLGNEKLFF.

The chain joins TRBV28 to TRBJ1-5, with D hard to call. The CDR3 runs 13 residues. V was clipped by 7 bases and J by 4 bases, with 11 bases between them. Germline V gives CDR1 MDHEN, CDR2 SYDVKM. CDR3 sequence (DNA): TGTGCCAGCATTCCTGGTGGAAATCAGCCCCAGCATTTT. Amino acid sequence: CASIPGGNQPQHF.

The chain has TRBV23-1 and TRBJ2-7; D possibly matches TRBD1 or TRBD2 (5 bases each). TRBV23-1 is an ORF, with its function uncertain. The V gene lost 2 bases and the J gene lost 4 bases, with 12 bases spanning the gap. This CDR3 comprises 14 residues. CDR3 bases: TGCGCCAGCAGTCAACGAGGGGATGGGTACGAGCAGTACTTC. Its protein product is CASSQRGDGYEQYF.

The chain combines TRBV7-2 with TRBJ2-3; maybe TRBD1 (6 bases). Germline CDR1 reads SGHTA; CDR2 reads FQGNSA. V was shortened by 1 base and J by 0 bases, with 8 bases between the two germline ends. The CDR3 is 15 amino acids. CDR3: CASSLGGPSTDTQYF. The CDR3 bases are TGTGCCAGCAGCTTAGGGGGGCCAAGCACAGATACGCAGTATTTT.

The rearrangement joins TRBV10-3 to TRBJ1-2; D gene unclear. Germline CDR1 and CDR2: ENHRY and SYGVKD. The CDR3 is 12 amino acids. The germline V and J ends were trimmed by 2 bases and 1 base, with 2 bases remaining between them. CDR3 DNA sequence: TGTGCCATCAGTGAGGTTAACTATGGCTACACCTTC. It codes for CAISEVNYGYTF.

The chain couples TRBV11-2 to TRBJ1-1, with D tentatively TRBD1 (5 bases). From germline, CDR1 is SGHAT and CDR2 FQNNGV. The CDR3 runs 13 residues. V dropped 6 bases and J dropped 3 bases, with 11 bases sitting between them. The CDR3 loop is CASRWTPYTEAFF. In nucleotides, the CDR3 is TGTGCCAGCAGATGGACACCGTACACTGAAGCTTTCTTT.

The rearrangement joins TRBV2 to TRBJ2-3, with TRBD1 matching 7 bases. CDR3 length: 16 residues. Per the germline V gene, CDR1 is SNHLY and CDR2 is FYNNEI. V dropped 5 bases and J dropped 1; count of bases not matched to a gene: 9. Here the CDR3 DNA reads TGTGCCAGCAGTAAGTGGGGACAGAAAGGCACAGATACGCAGTATTTT. This gives the protein CASSKWGQKGTDTQYF. The full variable domain, in which reference TRBV2 and TRBJ2-3 provide the parts outside the CDR3, is EPEVTQTPSHQVTQMGQEVILRCVPISNHLYFYWYRQILGQKVEFLVSFYNNEISEKSEIFDDQFSVERPDGSNFTLKIRSTKLEDSAMYFCASSKWGQKGTDTQYFGPGTRLTVL.

This clone was seen only a few times. This chain links TRBV7-8 with TRBJ2-1, with 8 bases identical to TRBD2. Germline lookup yields CDR1 SGHVS and CDR2 FQNEAQ. This CDR3 contains 15 residues. Unmatched junction bases numbered 5, after V lost 5 bases and J lost 2 bases. The chain's CDR3 is CASSPSGGPYNEQFF. CDR3 sequence (DNA): TGTGCCAGCAGCCCCAGCGGGGGACCCTACAATGAGCAGTTCTTC.

About this clone: The same CDR3 can be traced to other DNA sequences in this sample. V is TRBV10-3 and J is TRBJ2-3, with TRBD2 matching 10 bases. The CDR3 contains 15 residues. The J segment lost 1 base and the V segment lost 4 bases, leaving 2 bases of the junction unmatched. Germline values: CDR1 ENHRY, CDR2 SYGVKD. CDR3 protein: CAISALAGGTDTQYF. CDR3 bases: TGTGCCATCAGTGCCCTAGCGGGAGGCACAGATACGCAGTATTTT.

This chain joins TRBV11-2 and TRBJ1-1; no clear D. Trimming cost V 5 bases and J 1 base, with 14 bases left between them. Germline values: CDR1 SGHAT, CDR2 FQNNGV. The CDR3 is 15 amino acids. CDR3 sequence (DNA): TGTGCCAGCAGCATTCGCGGGTTTCGGAACACTGAAGCTTTCTTT. Translated, it gives CASSIRGFRNTEAFF.

The rearrangement uses TRBV11-3 and TRBJ1-1; D call uncertain. The germline V gene has CDR1 SGHNT and CDR2 YENEEA. V lost 0 bases, J lost 1 base, and 18 bases lay in between. There are 18 residues in the CDR3. CDR3 coding DNA: TGTGCCAGCAGCTTAGATCAGAACGCACAGCATTCGAACACTGAAGCTTTCTTT. Encoded protein: CASSLDQNAQHSNTEAFF.

To note about this clone: Within the sample, other DNA sequences also encode this same CDR3. The chain employs TRBV6-5 and TRBJ1-1, with D perhaps matching TRBD1 (6 bases). CDR1 is MNHEY and CDR2 is SVGAGI in the germline V gene. With 5 bases removed from V and 2 bases from J, the gap between germline ends came to 12 bases. The CDR3 totals 14 residues. The chain's CDR3 is CASSGDRPNTEAFF. The CDR3 DNA follows: TGTGCCAGCAGTGGAGACAGGCCCAACACTGAAGCTTTCTTT.

This chain links TRBV4-1 with TRBJ2-7; perhaps TRBD1 as D (5 bases). The germline V gene has CDR1 MGHRA and CDR2 YSYEKL. The CDR3 spans 17 residues. V lost 4 bases and J 4 bases, leaving 23 bases between the germline ends. The CDR3 nucleotides are TGCGCCAGCAGCCTACGAGAAGGTGCGCAGGGTACGTACGAGCAGTACTTC. This translates into CASSLREGAQGTYEQYF.

The chain employs TRBV15 and TRBJ1-1; D is ambiguous. The length of the CDR3 is 15 residues. CDR1 and CDR2 (germline): LNHNV, YYDKDF (reference sequence). The V end lost 4 bases, the J end lost 1 base, and 13 bases lay between the germline ends. The CDR3: CATSNPKRGNTEAFF. CDR3 sequence (DNA): TGTGCCACCAGCAACCCTAAACGCGGGAACACTGAAGCTTTCTTT.

The chain has TRBV30 and TRBJ2-1; D is ambiguous. This CDR3 has 13 residues. The V end was cut by 3 bases, the J end by 7 bases, with 13 bases between. Germline V gene data show CDR1 as GTSNPN and CDR2 as SVGIG (reference sequence). The CDR3 DNA sequence: TGTGCCTGGAGCCTTAGCCCCGCAAATGAGCAGTTCTTC. The encoded protein is CAWSLSPANEQFF.

The gene calls are TRBV6-1 and TRBJ2-7; D ambiguous. V lost 5 bases and J 4 bases, leaving 12 bases between the germline ends. CDR1 and CDR2 from the germline V gene are MNHNS and SASEGT. The CDR3 is 13 amino acids. CDR3 DNA: TGTGCCAGCAGTCCCGGCTGGGGTTACGAGCAGTACTTC. It encodes CASSPGWGYEQYF.

The chain employs TRBV5-1 and TRBJ1-6, with D maybe TRBD1 (6 bases). The V gene's germline CDR1 is SGHRS and CDR2 YFSETQ. This CDR3 region has 14 residues. V was cut by 7 bases and J by 6 bases, with 14 bases left in between. CDR3 sequence (DNA): TGCGCCAGCGCCGAGGGGGGGCCTAATTCACCCCTCCACTTT. This sequence encodes CASAEGGPNSPLHF.

The CDR3 sequence is CASREISGANVLTF. The CDR3 coding sequence is TGTGCCAGCAGAGAGATATCCGGGGCCAACGTCCTGACTTTC. This rearrangement joins TRBV6-1 to TRBJ2-6; D ambiguous. This CDR3 has 14 amino acids. Germline CDR1 reads MNHNS; CDR2 reads SASEGT. V lost 6 bases, J lost 4 bases, and 10 bases lay in between.

The CDR3, as DNA: TGTGCCAGCAGCTCTCCGGGCGTCGCAACTAATGAAAAACTGTTTTTT. Translated, it gives CASSSPGVATNEKLFF. The chain joins TRBV11-2 to TRBJ1-4, with D hard to call. This CDR3 region has 16 residues. Germline values: CDR1 SGHAT, CDR2 FQNNGV. Trimming took off 4 bases at V and 0 bases at J, with 12 bases between the two ends.

This clone was observed a single time. The chain links TRBV27 to TRBJ2-1; possibly TRBD2 for D (5 bases). V gave up 7 bases and J gave up 3 bases, with 19 bases separating them. Germline CDR1 reads MNHEY; CDR2 reads SMNVEV (reference sequence). The length of the CDR3 is 16 residues. CDR3 loop: CASTPAVRGFYNEQFF. CDR3 nucleotides: TGTGCCAGCACCCCCGCGGTTCGGGGATTCTACAATGAGCAGTTCTTC.

DNA of the CDR3: TGTGCCAGCAGTGCGGACATCTCCTACGAGCAGTACTTC. This sequence encodes CASSADISYEQYF. The chain has TRBV6-1 and TRBJ2-7; maybe TRBD1 (5 bases). The germline gives CDR1 MNHNS, CDR2 SASEGT. The CDR3 spans 13 residues. V was pared by 4 bases and J by 0 bases, with 7 bases between.

The V call is TRBV5-1, the J call TRBJ1-5, with TRBD1 identical over 8 bases. V gave up 3 bases and J gave up 1 base; unmatched junction bases: 18. Germline V gives CDR1 SGHRS, CDR2 YFSETQ. The CDR3 sequence is 20 residues long. This CDR3 reads CASSSPPGQGRASSNQPQHF. The CDR3 bases are TGCGCCAGCAGCTCGCCACCCGGACAGGGACGGGCCTCGAGCAATCAGCCCCAGCATTTT.

This clone appeared once. The genes are TRBV11-2 and TRBJ1-5, with D perhaps matching TRBD1 (5 bases). Trimming cost V 3 bases and J 0 bases, with 18 bases left between them. This CDR3 comprises 18 residues. Germline V lookup: CDR1 SGHAT, CDR2 FQNNGV. The CDR3 DNA sequence: TGTGCCAGCAGCTTCCCAATAAAGACAGCTTATAGCAATCAGCCCCAGCATTTT. Encoded protein: CASSFPIKTAYSNQPQHF.

This clone was found once. This chain uses TRBV5-1 with TRBJ1-6, with D uncertain. Germline V gene data show CDR1 as SGHRS and CDR2 as YFSETQ. The CDR3 consists of 15 residues. V dropped 4 bases and J dropped 7 bases, with 15 bases sitting between them. The DNA of the CDR3 is TGCGCCAGCAGCCCCTGGACCGAGGCCAATTCACCCCTCCACTTT. Its translation: CASSPWTEANSPLHF.

The rearrangement uses TRBV5-1 and TRBJ2-7; 8 bases are a match to TRBD2. Trimming removed 4 bases from V and 7 bases from J; junction bases left unmatched: 10. Germline CDR1 SGHRS, CDR2 YFSETQ. This CDR3 is 14 amino acids long. CDR3 sequence (DNA): TGCGCCAGCAGCCGGGGGGGCTCATCAAGTGAGCAGTACTTC. Translated, it gives CASSRGGSSSEQYF.

The rearrangement joins TRBV25-1 to TRBJ1-5; the D is unclear. Germline V gene sequence: CDR1 MGHDK, CDR2 SYGVNS. Trimming shortened V by 6 bases and J by 2 bases, and 11 bases separated the two germline ends. CDR3 length: 14 residues. In nucleotides, the CDR3 is TGTGCCAGCAGCGAGGGAAGTGGCAATCAGCCCCAGCATTTT. Its protein product is CASSEGSGNQPQHF.

The genes are TRBV5-1 and TRBJ2-7, with 12 bases fitting TRBD1. The CDR3 consists of 15 residues. The germline gives CDR1 SGHRS, CDR2 YFSETQ. After removal of 4 bases from V and 5 bases from J, the junction contained 7 bases not matched to a gene. DNA of the CDR3: TGCGCCAGCAGCCCGGGACAGGGGGCCCCGGACGAGCAGTACTTC. This gives the protein CASSPGQGAPDEQYF. The whole variable domain, remainder taken from reference TRBV5-1 and TRBJ2-7, is KAGVTQTPRYLIKTRGQQVTLSCSPISGHRSVSWYQQTPGQGLQFLFEYFSETQRNKGNFPGRFSGRQFSNSRSEMNVSTLELGDSALYLCASSPGQGAPDEQYFGPGTRLTVT.

The chain links TRBV5-1 to TRBJ2-5; D is perhaps TRBD1 or TRBD2 (6 bases each). The length of the CDR3 is 14 residues. The V and J ends lost 0 bases and 4 bases respectively, with 10 bases between them. From germline, CDR1 is SGHRS and CDR2 YFSETQ. The CDR3 is CASSLAEGGETQYF. CDR3 nucleotide sequence: TGCGCCAGCAGCTTGGCGGAGGGGGGAGAGACCCAGTACTTC.

The chain combines TRBV25-1 with TRBJ2-7; 11 bases fit TRBD2. Germline CDR1 MGHDK, CDR2 SYGVNS. V trimming: 7 bases; J trimming: 0 bases; junction bases outside the gene matches: 5. CDR3 length equals 15 residues. The CDR3 bases are TGTGCCAGCACTTCCGGGACTAGCGGCTCCTACGAGCAGTACTTC. As protein: CASTSGTSGSYEQYF.

V and J are TRBV6-5 and TRBJ1-3; D not certain. CDR3 length: 16 amino acids. CDR1 is MNHEY, CDR2 SVGAGI, per germline. The V gene lost 1 base and the J gene lost 2 bases, with 12 bases spanning the gap. The CDR3 reads CASSYLGLRAGNTIYF. DNA for the CDR3: TGTGCCAGCAGTTACTTGGGCCTTAGGGCTGGAAACACCATATATTTT.